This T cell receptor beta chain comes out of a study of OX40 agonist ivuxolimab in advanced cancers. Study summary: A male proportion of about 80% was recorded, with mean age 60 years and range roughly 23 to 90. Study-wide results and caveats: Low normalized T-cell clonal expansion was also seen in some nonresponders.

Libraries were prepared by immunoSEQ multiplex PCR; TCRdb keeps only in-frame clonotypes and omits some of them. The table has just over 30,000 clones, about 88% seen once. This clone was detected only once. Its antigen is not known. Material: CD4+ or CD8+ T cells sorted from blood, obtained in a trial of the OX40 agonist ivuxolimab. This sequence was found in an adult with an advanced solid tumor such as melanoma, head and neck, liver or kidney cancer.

This CDR3 is CASSQFYGYTF. The CDR3 coding sequence is TGTGCCAGCAGCCAATTCTATGGCTACACCTTC. The chain links TRBV5-6 to TRBJ1-2; no clear D gene. Between the trimmed V and J ends, which lost 4 bases and 4 bases, there was a span of 5 bases. The CDR3 contains 11 residues. The germline gives CDR1 SGHDT, CDR2 YYEEEE.